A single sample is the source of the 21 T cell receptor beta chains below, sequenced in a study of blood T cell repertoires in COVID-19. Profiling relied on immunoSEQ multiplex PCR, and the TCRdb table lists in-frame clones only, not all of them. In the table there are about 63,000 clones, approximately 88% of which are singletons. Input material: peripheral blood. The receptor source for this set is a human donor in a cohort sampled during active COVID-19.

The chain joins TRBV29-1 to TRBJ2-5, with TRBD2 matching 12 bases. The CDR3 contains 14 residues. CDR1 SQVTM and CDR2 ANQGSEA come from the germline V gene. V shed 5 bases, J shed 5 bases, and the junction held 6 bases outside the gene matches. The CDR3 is CSVRLAGVAETQYF. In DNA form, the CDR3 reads TGCAGCGTTCGACTAGCGGGAGTGGCTGAGACCCAGTACTTC. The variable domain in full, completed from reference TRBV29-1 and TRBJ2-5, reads SAVISQKPSRDICQRGTSLTIQCQVDSQVTMMFWYRQQPGQSLTLIATANQGSEATYESGFVIDKFPISRPNLTFSTLTVSNMSPEDSSIYLCSVRLAGVAETQYFGPGTRLLVL.

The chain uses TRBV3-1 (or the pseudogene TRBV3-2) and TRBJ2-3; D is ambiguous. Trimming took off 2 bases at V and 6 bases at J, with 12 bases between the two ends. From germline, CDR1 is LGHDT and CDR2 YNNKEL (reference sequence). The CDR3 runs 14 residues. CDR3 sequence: CASSQWQAPDTQYF. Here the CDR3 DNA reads TGTGCCAGCAGCCAATGGCAGGCTCCGGATACGCAGTATTTT.

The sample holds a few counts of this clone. The CDR3 nucleotides read TGCGCCAGCAGCCACCGACAGGGGAGGAACTATGGCTACACCTTC. Translated, it gives CASSHRQGRNYGYTF. This chain joins TRBV4-1 and TRBJ1-2; 8 nucleotides agree with TRBD1. With 3 bases clipped from V and 2 bases from J, the junction kept 5 bases outside the gene matches. There are 15 residues in the CDR3. Germline assignment: CDR1 MGHRA and CDR2 YSYEKL.

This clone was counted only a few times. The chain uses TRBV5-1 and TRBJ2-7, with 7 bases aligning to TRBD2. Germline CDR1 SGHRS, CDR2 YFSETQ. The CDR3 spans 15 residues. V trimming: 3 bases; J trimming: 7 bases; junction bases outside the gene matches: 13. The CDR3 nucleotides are TGCGCCAGCAGCTGGGGCGGGAGTGTTACTGAAGAGCAGTACTTC. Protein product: CASSWGGSVTEEQYF.

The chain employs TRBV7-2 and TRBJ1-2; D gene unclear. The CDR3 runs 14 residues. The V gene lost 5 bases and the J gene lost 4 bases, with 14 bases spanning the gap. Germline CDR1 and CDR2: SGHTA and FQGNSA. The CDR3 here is CASSPPPGSYGYTF. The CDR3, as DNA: TGTGCCAGCAGCCCCCCCCCAGGAAGCTATGGCTACACCTTC.

The CDR3 coding sequence is TGTGCCAGCAGCCACAGGGGCCCGAACACTGAAGCTTTCTTT. Translating it yields CASSHRGPNTEAFF. The V call is TRBV5-6, the J call TRBJ1-1, with TRBD1 identical over 7 bases. This CDR3 is built from 14 residues. Germline CDR1 is SGHDT and CDR2 is YYEEEE. The ends lost 4 bases at V and 1 base at J; junction bases unmatched: 4. Full variable domain (outside the CDR3, taken from reference TRBV5-6 and TRBJ1-1): DAGVTQSPTHLIKTRGQQVTLRCSPKSGHDTVSWYQQALGQGPQFIFQYYEEEERQRGNFPDRFSGHQFPNYSSELNVNALLLGDSALYLCASSHRGPNTEAFFGQGTRLTVV.

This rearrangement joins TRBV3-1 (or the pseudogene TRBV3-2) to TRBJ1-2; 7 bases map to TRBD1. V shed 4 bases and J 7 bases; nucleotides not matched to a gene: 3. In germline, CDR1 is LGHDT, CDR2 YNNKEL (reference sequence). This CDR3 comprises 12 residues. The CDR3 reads CASSRTGAGYTF. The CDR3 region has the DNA TGTGCCAGCAGCCGCACAGGGGCTGGCTACACCTTC.

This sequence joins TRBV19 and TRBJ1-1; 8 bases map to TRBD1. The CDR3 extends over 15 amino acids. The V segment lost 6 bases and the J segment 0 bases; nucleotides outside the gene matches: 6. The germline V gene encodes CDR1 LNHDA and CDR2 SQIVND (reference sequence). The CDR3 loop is CASSPKTGVNTEAFF. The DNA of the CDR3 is TGTGCCAGTAGCCCAAAGACAGGGGTGAACACTGAAGCTTTCTTT. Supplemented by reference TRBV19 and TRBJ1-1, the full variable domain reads DGGITQSPKYLFRKEGQNVTLSCEQNLNHDAMYWYRQDPGQGLRLIYYSQIVNDFQKGDIAEGYSVSREKKESFPLTVTSAQKNPTAFYLCASSPKTGVNTEAFFGQGTRLTVV.

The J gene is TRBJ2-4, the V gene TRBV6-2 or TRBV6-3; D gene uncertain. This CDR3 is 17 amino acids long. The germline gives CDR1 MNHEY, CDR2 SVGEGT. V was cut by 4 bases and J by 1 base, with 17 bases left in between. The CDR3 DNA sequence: TGTGCCAGCAGTTCTCTCCACAGCCTTATGGCCAAAAACATTCAGTACTTC. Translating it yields CASSSLHSLMAKNIQYF.

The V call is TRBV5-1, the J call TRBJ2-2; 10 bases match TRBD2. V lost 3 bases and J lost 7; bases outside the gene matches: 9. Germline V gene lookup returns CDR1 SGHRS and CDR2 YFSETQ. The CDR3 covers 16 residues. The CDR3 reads CASSYLAGAFIGELFF. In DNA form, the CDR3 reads TGCGCCAGCAGCTACCTAGCGGGGGCCTTTATCGGGGAGCTGTTTTTT.

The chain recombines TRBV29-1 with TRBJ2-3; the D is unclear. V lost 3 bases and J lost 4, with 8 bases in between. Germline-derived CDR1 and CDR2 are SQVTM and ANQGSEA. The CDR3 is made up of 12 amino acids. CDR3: CSVDYSPDTQYF. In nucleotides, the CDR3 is TGCAGCGTTGACTATAGCCCAGATACGCAGTATTTT.

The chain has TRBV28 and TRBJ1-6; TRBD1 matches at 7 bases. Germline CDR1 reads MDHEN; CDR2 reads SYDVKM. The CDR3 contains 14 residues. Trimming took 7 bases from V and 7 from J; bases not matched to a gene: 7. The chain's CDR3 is CASTTQGRNSPLHF. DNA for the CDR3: TGTGCCAGCACTACACAGGGGAGGAATTCACCCCTCCACTTT.

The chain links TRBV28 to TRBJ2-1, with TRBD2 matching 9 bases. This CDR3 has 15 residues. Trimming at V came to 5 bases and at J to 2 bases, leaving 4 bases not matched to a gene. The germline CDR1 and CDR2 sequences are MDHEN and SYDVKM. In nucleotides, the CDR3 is TGTGCCAGCAGTCCTAGCGGGATCGCCTACAATGAGCAGTTCTTC. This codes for CASSPSGIAYNEQFF.

CDR3 loop: CASSPGQNNNSPLHF. CDR3 sequence (DNA): TGCGCCAGCAGCCCCGGACAGAACAATAATTCACCCCTCCACTTT. The chain uses TRBV5-1 and TRBJ1-6; possible D gene TRBD1, 6 bases. The CDR3 is 15 amino acids. The germline V and J ends were trimmed by 4 bases and 5 bases, with 13 bases remaining between them. CDR1 is SGHRS, CDR2 YFSETQ, per germline.

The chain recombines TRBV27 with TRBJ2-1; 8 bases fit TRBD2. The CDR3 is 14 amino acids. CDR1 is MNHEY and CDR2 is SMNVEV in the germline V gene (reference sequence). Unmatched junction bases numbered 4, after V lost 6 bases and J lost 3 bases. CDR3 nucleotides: TGTGCCAGCAGCGGGGGGGCAGACTACAATGAGCAGTTCTTC. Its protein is CASSGGADYNEQFF.

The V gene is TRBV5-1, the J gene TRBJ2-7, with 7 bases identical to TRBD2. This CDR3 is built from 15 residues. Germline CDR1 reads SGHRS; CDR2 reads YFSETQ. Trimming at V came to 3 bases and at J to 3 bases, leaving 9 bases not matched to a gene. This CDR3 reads CASSYRSGTIYEQYF. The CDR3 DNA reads TGCGCCAGCAGCTATCGTTCCGGGACTATCTACGAGCAGTACTTC.

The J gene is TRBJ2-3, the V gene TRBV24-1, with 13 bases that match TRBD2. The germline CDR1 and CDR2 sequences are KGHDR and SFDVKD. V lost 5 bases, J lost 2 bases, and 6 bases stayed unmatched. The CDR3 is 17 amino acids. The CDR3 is CATSAQTSGRTTDTQYF. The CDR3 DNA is TGTGCCACCAGTGCCCAGACTAGCGGGAGGACCACAGATACGCAGTATTTT.

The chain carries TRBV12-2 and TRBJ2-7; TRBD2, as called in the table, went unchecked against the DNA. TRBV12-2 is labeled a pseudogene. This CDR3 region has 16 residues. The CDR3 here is CASRLVLAGGWYEQYF. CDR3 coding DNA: TGTGCAAGTCGCTTAGTACTAGCGGGAGGGTGGTACGAGCAGTACTTC.

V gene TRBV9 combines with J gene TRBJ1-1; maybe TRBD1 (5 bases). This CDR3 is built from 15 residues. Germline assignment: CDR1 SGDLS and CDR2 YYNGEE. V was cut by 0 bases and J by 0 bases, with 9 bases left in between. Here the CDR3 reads CASSVVPGMNTEAFF. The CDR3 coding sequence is TGTGCCAGCAGCGTAGTTCCAGGGATGAACACTGAAGCTTTCTTT.

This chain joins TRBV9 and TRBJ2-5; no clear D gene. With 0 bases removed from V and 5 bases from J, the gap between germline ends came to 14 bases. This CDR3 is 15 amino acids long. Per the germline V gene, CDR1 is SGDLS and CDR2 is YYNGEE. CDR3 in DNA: TGTGCCAGCAGCGTAGGCATCGGAGTACGGGAGACCCAGTACTTC. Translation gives CASSVGIGVRETQYF.

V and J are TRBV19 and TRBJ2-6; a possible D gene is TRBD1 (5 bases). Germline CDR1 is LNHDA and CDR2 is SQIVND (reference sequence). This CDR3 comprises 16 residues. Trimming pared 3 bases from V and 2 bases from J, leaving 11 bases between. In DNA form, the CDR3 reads TGTGCCAGTAGTATCCCAGGGTGGACTGGGGCCAACGTCCTGACTTTC. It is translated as CASSIPGWTGANVLTF.